This TCR beta chain was documented in a study of graft-versus-host responses after intestinal transplantation. CDR1 is SGHNT and CDR2 is YENEEA in the germline V gene. The CDR3 sequence is 16 residues long. V lost 5 bases to trimming and J lost 5 bases, with 18 bases between them. Produced via immunoSEQ multiplex PCR; TCRdb's table is partial and in-frame only. The repertoire consists of roughly 13,000 clones, with about 33% occurring once and the leading ten covering approximately 5.1%. The authors seeded some 200,000 CFSE-labeled responder cells together with some 200,000 irradiated stimulator cells tagged with violet dye. This clone has only a few counts.

The chain combines TRBV11-3 with TRBJ2-2; D may match TRBD1 or TRBD2 (6 bases each). This clonotype was sampled from a human patient who received an intestinal transplant. Source: alloreactive CD4+ T cells from a mixed lymphocyte reaction culture, taken before intestinal transplant. Subset denoted: CFSE-low proliferating T cells sorted from roughly 6-day pre-transplant mixed lymphocyte reaction (GvH or HvG direction). The DNA for the CDR3 is TGTGCCAGCAGCCGAAACCCGGGGGCGGATACCGGGGAGCTGTTTTTT. Protein sequence: CASSRNPGADTGELFF.